This entry describes one T cell receptor beta chain. Its target is not known. The data stem from a study of cytomegalovirus exposure and HLA in healthy donors. Study results and limitations: TCR beta chains numbering under 200 were designated cytomegalovirus-associated.

The germline V and J ends were trimmed by 8 bases and 0 bases, with 11 bases remaining between them. Germline V gives CDR1 SGHVS, CDR2 FQNEAQ. The CDR3 length is 14 residues. The repertoire was sequenced with immunoSEQ multiplex PCR; TCRdb's copy has only in-frame clones and lacks some. The data hold around 150,000 clones, with roughly 90% observed a single time. The origin of this receptor is a man between 18 and 29 years old in good health and CMV-seronegative. Sequenced: PBMCs. The rearrangement links TRBV7-8 to TRBJ2-1, with TRBD2 as a possible D gene (6 bases). The chain's CDR3 is CASRGTDSYNEQFF. The CDR3 DNA reads as TGTGCCAGCCGCGGGACGGACTCCTACAATGAGCAGTTCTTC. The whole variable domain, filled in from reference TRBV7-8 and TRBJ2-1, reads GAGVSQSPRYKVAKRGQDVALRCDPISGHVSLFWYQQALGQGPEFLTYFQNEAQLDKSGLPSDRFFAERPEGSVSTLKIQRTQQEDSAVYLCASRGTDSYNEQFFGPGTRLTVL.